These 30 T cell receptor beta chains share one sample of origin, sequenced in a study of cytomegalovirus exposure and HLA in healthy donors. The PCR was carried out with 60 Vbeta primers and 13 Jbeta primers. Measured with immunoSEQ multiplex PCR; TCRdb has only the in-frame clones, and not every one. The sample contains some 150,000 clones, around 80% of which appear only once. Sequences were obtained from PBMCs. The receptors were sampled from a man aged 40-49 years in good health and CMV-seronegative.

This clone was picked up a small number of times. V usage is TRBV30 and J usage is TRBJ1-6; 8 bases are shared with TRBD1. CDR1 is GTSNPN, CDR2 SVGIG, per germline (reference sequence). CDR3 length: 15 amino acids. Trimming at V came to 2 bases and at J to 9 bases, leaving 9 bases not matched to a gene. The DNA of the CDR3 is TGTGCCTGGAGTCCTTGGGGACAGGCATTTTCACCCCTCCACTTT. It encodes CAWSPWGQAFSPLHF.

J is TRBJ2-7 and V is TRBV15; 9 bases agree with TRBD1. J gave up 3 bases and V 0 bases, and 3 bases lay outside the gene matches. Germline V gene sequence: CDR1 LNHNV, CDR2 YYDKDF (reference sequence). This CDR3 is 15 amino acids long. The CDR3 nucleotides read TGTGCCACCAGCAGAGACCGGGACAGGGTCTACGAGCAGTACTTC. The encoded protein is CATSRDRDRVYEQYF.

The V call is TRBV7-2, the J call TRBJ2-7, with 9 nucleotides matching TRBD1. Per germline, CDR1 SGHTA and CDR2 FQGNSA. V dropped 4 bases and J dropped 2; count of bases not matched to a gene: 9. CDR3 length: 16 amino acids. CDR3 nucleotide sequence: TGTGCCAGCAGCTCCCGCCCGGGACAGGGAGCCTACGAGCAGTACTTC. Translated, it gives CASSSRPGQGAYEQYF.

This CDR3 reads CASSEGSYHNSPLHF. CDR3 bases: TGTGCCAGCAGCGAAGGGAGTTATCATAATTCACCCCTCCACTTT. V usage is TRBV7-9 and J usage is TRBJ1-6; no firm D call. Germline V gene data show CDR1 as SEHNR and CDR2 as FQNEAQ (reference sequence). Trimming pared 5 bases from V and 5 bases from J, leaving 13 bases between. The CDR3 loop spans 15 amino acids.

This sequence joins TRBV19 and TRBJ1-4; 9 bases line up with TRBD1. This CDR3 has 18 amino acids. J was trimmed by 3 bases and V by 5 bases; bases with no gene match: 13. The germline CDR1 and CDR2 sequences are LNHDA and SQIVND (reference sequence). The CDR3 sequence is CASSPSHRTGDANEKLFF. CDR3 sequence (DNA): TGTGCCAGTAGTCCTTCTCACCGGACAGGGGACGCTAATGAAAAACTGTTTTTT.

The chain recombines TRBV28 with TRBJ2-5, with a possible D match to TRBD1 (6 bases). The length of the CDR3 is 15 residues. Trimming removed 3 bases at V and 2 bases at J, with 13 bases between. Per germline, CDR1 MDHEN and CDR2 SYDVKM. The DNA for the CDR3 is TGTGCCAGCAGTTTGTTCGTGACAGGTCAAGAGACCCAGTACTTC. Translated: CASSLFVTGQETQYF.

The CDR3, as DNA: TGTGCCAGTAGTGTAACAGACAGTTTTCATCAGCCCCAGCATTTT. Translation: CASSVTDSFHQPQHF. The V and J genes are TRBV19 and TRBJ1-5; a possible D gene is TRBD1 (5 bases). Trimming took off 5 bases at V and 5 bases at J, with 16 bases between the two ends. The germline V gene encodes CDR1 LNHDA and CDR2 SQIVND (reference sequence). The CDR3 extends over 15 amino acids. The full variable domain, rest sourced from reference TRBV19 and TRBJ1-5, is DGGITQSPKYLFRKEGQNVTLSCEQNLNHDAMYWYRQDPGQGLRLIYYSQIVNDFQKGDIAEGYSVSREKKESFPLTVTSAQKNPTAFYLCASSVTDSFHQPQHFGDGTRLSIL.

This clone has more than one count but fewer than ten. As DNA, the CDR3 is TGTGCTAGTGGTTTGGTAACGGGGAACACCGGGGAGCTGTTTTTT. It specifies CASGLVTGNTGELFF. V and J are TRBV12-5 and TRBJ2-2; D not resolved. Germline lookup yields CDR1 LGHNT and CDR2 FRNRAP. This CDR3 has 15 residues. V was shortened by 0 bases and J by 1 base, with 6 bases between the two germline ends.

The chain uses TRBV25-1 and TRBJ1-1; TRBD1 matches at 7 bases. V lost 8 bases, J lost 10 bases, and 10 bases stayed unmatched. The CDR3 runs 12 residues. Germline V CDR1 and CDR2: MGHDK, SYGVNS. Here the CDR3 reads CASVRETGRAFF. CDR3 DNA sequence: TGTGCCAGCGTAAGAGAGACAGGGCGAGCTTTCTTT.

In its sample, this clone was seen a few times. This chain joins TRBV10-1 and TRBJ2-1; D gene uncertain. From germline, CDR1 is WNHNN and CDR2 SYGVQD (reference sequence). The CDR3 runs 14 residues. The V end was cut by 4 bases, the J end by 2 bases, with 9 bases between. The CDR3 nucleotides read TGCGCCAGCAGTGCCGGTTCGCCCTACAATGAGCAGTTCTTC. Translation gives CASSAGSPYNEQFF.

This chain connects TRBV7-9 to TRBJ1-4, with 7 nucleotides matching TRBD1. The V segment lost 1 base and the J segment 5 bases; nucleotides outside the gene matches: 4. Germline loops: CDR1 SEHNR, CDR2 FQNEAQ (reference sequence). The CDR3 is 15 amino acids. DNA for the CDR3: TGTGCCAGCAGCTTAGGGACAGGTTCAAATGAAAAACTGTTTTTT. It translates to CASSLGTGSNEKLFF.

This chain uses TRBV25-1 with TRBJ2-3; TRBD1 agrees at 8 bases. The ends lost 6 bases at V and 4 bases at J; junction bases unmatched: 9. CDR1 is MGHDK and CDR2 is SYGVNS in the germline V gene. The length of the CDR3 is 15 residues. CDR3 DNA: TGTGCCAGCAGCTATCGAGGACAGGGTCCAGATACGCAGTATTTT. This encodes CASSYRGQGPDTQYF.

The count of this clone is one. The V and J genes are TRBV27 and TRBJ2-2, with a possible D match to TRBD1 (5 bases). The CDR3 spans 16 residues. Looked up from germline, CDR1 is MNHEY and CDR2 is SMNVEV (reference sequence). Trimming removed 2 bases from V and 4 bases from J, with 14 bases in between. CDR3 DNA: TGTGCCAGCAGTTTAGCGAGCAGGGTTGGCACCGGGGAGCTGTTTTTT. It yields the protein CASSLASRVGTGELFF.

A few counts support this clone. The chain recombines TRBV5-6 with TRBJ1-2; 8 bases align to TRBD1. CDR3 length: 15 amino acids. V was clipped by 2 bases and J by 4 bases; unmatched bases: 7. Germline loops: CDR1 SGHDT, CDR2 YYEEEE. CDR3 in DNA: TGTGCCAGCAGCTTACTTCGACAGGGGACCTATGGCTACACCTTC. This codes for CASSLLRQGTYGYTF.

V usage is TRBV12-5 and J usage is TRBJ1-1; 8 bases map to TRBD1. This CDR3 spans 16 amino acids. Germline CDR1 is LGHNT and CDR2 is FRNRAP. Losses at the gene ends were 3 bases for V and 1 base for J; bases not matched to a gene: 7. The CDR3 DNA follows: TGTGCTAGTGGTTTCGGGACAGGATTTAGGAACACTGAAGCTTTCTTT. Translation: CASGFGTGFRNTEAFF.

The chain carries TRBV11-2 and TRBJ2-3, with 9 bases aligning to TRBD2. From germline, CDR1 is SGHAT and CDR2 FQNNGV. This CDR3 has 15 amino acids. The V segment lost 3 bases and the J segment 2 bases; nucleotides outside the gene matches: 3. The CDR3 loop reads CASSFSGGLTDTQYF. The CDR3, as DNA: TGTGCCAGCAGCTTTAGCGGGGGACTCACAGATACGCAGTATTTT.

V gene TRBV5-6 combines with J gene TRBJ2-7, with 15 nucleotides matching TRBD2. Per germline, CDR1 SGHDT and CDR2 YYEEEE. Losses at the gene ends were 4 bases for V and 8 bases for J; bases not matched to a gene: 16. This CDR3 has 18 amino acids. CDR3 coding DNA: TGTGCCAGCAGCGCGCGGGGACTAGCGGGGGGTAACCACTGCCAGCAGTACTTC. Translated: CASSARGLAGGNHCQQYF.

This clone appeared a single time. This sequence joins TRBV7-2 and TRBJ2-1; TRBD1 aligns across 9 bases. With V trimmed by 0 bases and J by 0 bases, 15 bases remained unmatched. Germline assignment: CDR1 SGHTA and CDR2 FQGNSA. This CDR3 is built from 21 residues. CDR3 nucleotide sequence: TGTGCCAGCAGCTTAGCCCCGCGGACAGGGGTGAGAGGGAGCTCCTACAATGAGCAGTTCTTC. It is translated as CASSLAPRTGVRGSSYNEQFF.

The rearrangement joins TRBV6-5 to TRBJ1-1; D not certain. Trimming took 7 bases from V and 7 from J, leaving 13 bases between them. Germline V CDR1 and CDR2: MNHEY, SVGAGI. The CDR3 is 12 residues long. This chain's CDR3 is CASNEGDREAFF. In nucleotides, the CDR3 is TGTGCCAGCAACGAAGGAGATCGTGAAGCTTTCTTT.

The CDR3: CASSLRQGNTEAFF. DNA for the CDR3: TGTGCCAGCAGTTTGAGGCAGGGGAACACTGAAGCTTTCTTT. The rearrangement uses TRBV27 and TRBJ1-1; TRBD1 might be the D (5 bases). Germline V gene sequence: CDR1 MNHEY, CDR2 SMNVEV (reference sequence). Trimming cost V 3 bases and J 1 base, with 9 bases left between them. This CDR3 is built from 14 residues.

This clone occurred once. The chain combines TRBV5-4 with TRBJ2-7; possibly TRBD2 for D (6 bases). The CDR3 runs to 14 residues. The ends were cut back, 0 bases at V and 3 bases at J, with 10 bases in the middle. Germline CDR1 and CDR2: SGHNT and YYREEE (reference sequence). The CDR3 sequence: CASSLGPGVYEQYF. The CDR3 region has the DNA TGTGCCAGCAGCTTGGGCCCGGGAGTCTACGAGCAGTACTTC.

The chain is built from TRBV2 and TRBJ2-7; a possible D gene is TRBD1 (5 bases). The assigned J gene may be wrong: the sequence end matches TRBJ2-1 better. CDR1 is SNHLY, CDR2 FYNNEI, per germline. The CDR3 consists of 14 residues. The CDR3 nucleotides read TGTGCCAGCAAACGACAGTCCCCCCCGGATGAGCAGTTCTTC. Translating it yields CASKRQSPPDEQFF.

V and J are TRBV18 and TRBJ1-1; D is undetermined. This CDR3 has 14 amino acids. With 1 base removed from V and 1 base from J, the gap between germline ends came to 7 bases. CDR1 is KGHSH and CDR2 is LQKENI in the germline V gene. CDR3 amino acids: CASSPLTENTEAFF. For the CDR3, the DNA is TGTGCCAGCTCACCACTAACAGAGAACACTGAAGCTTTCTTT. Full variable domain (missing parts from reference TRBV18 and TRBJ1-1): NAGVMQNPRHLVRRRGQEARLRCSPMKGHSHVYWYRQLPEEGLKFMVYLQKENIIDESGMPKERFSAEFPKEGPSILRIQQVVRGDSAAYFCASSPLTENTEAFFGQGTRLTVV.

This clone appeared a single time. This chain uses TRBV27 with TRBJ2-1; 9 bases map to TRBD2. CDR3 length: 12 amino acids. Trimming cost V 5 bases and J 9 bases; bases outside gene matches: 2. Germline V lookup: CDR1 MNHEY, CDR2 SMNVEV (reference sequence). This CDR3 is CASSNSGGEQFF. The CDR3 DNA sequence: TGTGCCAGCAGTAATAGCGGGGGTGAGCAGTTCTTC.

This clone was seen a single time. The V call is TRBV7-3, the J call TRBJ2-2, with 8 bases aligning to TRBD2. Germline V gene data show CDR1 as SGHTA and CDR2 as FQGTGA. V shed 3 bases, J shed 5 bases, and the junction held 5 bases outside the gene matches. The CDR3 has 15 residues. The CDR3 here is CASSFRPSGTGELFF. In DNA form, the CDR3 reads TGTGCCAGCAGCTTTAGGCCTAGCGGGACCGGGGAGCTGTTTTTT.

Comment on this clone: This sample includes further DNA sequences coding for the same CDR3. The rearrangement uses TRBV5-6 and TRBJ2-5; D not resolved. Germline V gene data show CDR1 as SGHDT and CDR2 as YYEEEE. This CDR3 is built from 13 residues. Trimming removed 0 bases from V and 2 bases from J, with 5 bases in between. In DNA form, the CDR3 reads TGTGCCAGCAGCTTGGACAGACAAGAGACCCAGTACTTC. Protein: CASSLDRQETQYF.

The V and J genes are TRBV9 and TRBJ1-2, with D unresolved. Germline V gene lookup returns CDR1 SGDLS and CDR2 YYNGEE. The CDR3 is made up of 14 amino acids. Trimming shortened V by 0 bases and J by 0 bases, and 6 bases separated the two germline ends. CDR3 sequence (DNA): TGTGCCAGCAGCGTAGAAGCCGCTAACTATGGCTACACCTTC. This sequence encodes CASSVEAANYGYTF.

V gene TRBV19 combines with J gene TRBJ2-7, with D maybe TRBD2 (6 bases). The CDR3 sequence is 15 residues long. Germline V gives CDR1 LNHDA, CDR2 SQIVND (reference sequence). The V and J ends lost 3 bases and 0 bases respectively, with 12 bases between them. In DNA, the CDR3 is TGTGCCAGTAGTATTCGGCCAGCGGGCTCCTACGAGCAGTACTTC. The encoded protein is CASSIRPAGSYEQYF.

The CDR3, as DNA: TGCGCCAGCAGGGCCTATTTGGGAGGGCCCGGCACCGGGGAGCTGTTTTTT. Encoded protein: CASRAYLGGPGTGELFF. The chain joins TRBV5-1 to TRBJ2-2; 7 nucleotides match TRBD2. V lost 5 bases, J lost 4 bases, and 14 bases stayed unmatched. Germline CDR1 reads SGHRS; CDR2 reads YFSETQ. The length of the CDR3 is 17 residues.

The CDR3 DNA follows: TGTGCCAGTAGTATTCAGGGGGCTGATGAAAAACTGTTTTTT. Encoded protein: CASSIQGADEKLFF. The J gene is TRBJ1-4, the V gene TRBV19; 8 bases agree with TRBD1. Per germline, CDR1 LNHDA and CDR2 SQIVND (reference sequence). The V and J ends lost 3 bases and 6 bases, in that order; junction bases with no gene match: 3. The CDR3 is 14 amino acids.